Sequencing of this T cell receptor (beta chain) was carried out in a study of graft-versus-host responses after intestinal transplantation. Only in-frame clones appear in the TCRdb table, and some are missing; sequencing was by immunoSEQ multiplex PCR. The sample yields more than 65,000 clones, 91% seen once. With respect to this clone: Its antigen is unidentified. The limits of the CDR3 on the DNA are not certain, so only TCRdb's listed CDR3 is given.

CDR1 and CDR2 from the germline V gene are SGHDT and YYEEEE. Ends included, the CDR3 has 19 residues. The sequencing used unstimulated CD8+ T cells sorted from spleen or lymph node cells, collected before transplant. The source is a human donor who was the organ donor for an intestinal transplant. This chain links TRBV5-6 with TRBJ2-2; the table's D call, TRBD2, has no DNA check behind it. The CDR3: CASSILVTSGRAVTRELFF.